One sample yielded the 29 T cell receptor beta chains listed below, sequenced in a study of T cell responses to AZD1222 COVID-19 vaccine. Clones were sequenced by immunoSEQ multiplex PCR, and TCRdb holds only the in-frame ones, with some missing. The data contain 150,000 to 250,000 clones, roughly 92% of them singletons. The material sequenced was peripheral blood, taken 28 days after the second AZD1222 dose. These receptors came from an adult who received the AZD1222 COVID-19 vaccine.

The chain recombines TRBV29-1 with TRBJ1-2; D not certain. V was clipped by 7 bases and J by 0 bases, with 12 bases between them. There are 13 residues in the CDR3. Looked up from germline, CDR1 is SQVTM and CDR2 is ANQGSEA. The CDR3 DNA reads TGCAGCGCCGGAGGCAGAGCTAACTATGGCTACACCTTC. It specifies CSAGGRANYGYTF.

This chain links TRBV7-2 with TRBJ2-2; no clear D gene. The CDR3 loop spans 13 amino acids. V lost 1 base to trimming and J lost 4 bases, with 4 bases between them. In germline, CDR1 is SGHTA, CDR2 FQGNSA. CDR3 sequence reads: CASSLGGTGELFF. DNA for the CDR3: TGTGCCAGCAGCTTAGGTGGCACCGGGGAGCTGTTTTTT.

The chain joins TRBV5-1 to TRBJ1-6, with TRBD1 matching over 10 bases. The CDR3 consists of 16 residues. CDR1 and CDR2 (germline): SGHRS, YFSETQ. After removal of 5 bases from V and 2 bases from J, the junction contained 4 bases not matched to a gene. This CDR3 is CASSQDRGTYNSPLHF. In DNA form, the CDR3 reads TGCGCCAGCAGTCAGGACAGGGGGACCTATAATTCACCCCTCCACTTT.

V is TRBV15 and J is TRBJ1-3; D is perhaps TRBD1 (5 bases). With 4 bases removed from V and 2 bases from J, the gap between germline ends came to 9 bases. This CDR3 is built from 14 residues. Germline V gives CDR1 LNHNV, CDR2 YYDKDF (reference sequence). CDR3 protein: CATSTQGAGNTIYF. CDR3 in DNA: TGTGCCACCAGCACCCAGGGAGCTGGAAACACCATATATTTT.

This chain links TRBV3-1 (or the pseudogene TRBV3-2) with TRBJ2-5; weak D call: TRBD2 (5 bases). The length of the CDR3 is 12 residues. Germline-derived CDR1 and CDR2 are LGHDT and YNNKEL (reference sequence). V was shortened by 5 bases and J by 3 bases, with 7 bases between the two germline ends. CDR3 sequence (DNA): TGTGCCAGCAGCGAACTAGAAGAGACCCAGTACTTC. Its translation is CASSELEETQYF.

For the CDR3, the DNA is TGTGCCAGCTCACCTACTGGACAGGGGGCCTTCCCCGCTTCTGGGGCCAACGTCCTGACTTTC. Protein sequence: CASSPTGQGAFPASGANVLTF. The V and J genes are TRBV18 and TRBJ2-6, with TRBD1 matching over 11 bases. J gave up 1 base and V 3 bases, and 14 bases lay outside the gene matches. The CDR3 is 21 residues long. Germline V lookup: CDR1 KGHSH, CDR2 LQKENI.

The genes are TRBV5-4 and TRBJ1-2; D is undetermined. CDR1 is SGHNT and CDR2 is YYREEE in the germline V gene (reference sequence). The CDR3 runs to 15 residues. Trimming left V 5 bases short and J 5 bases short, with 19 bases between. DNA for the CDR3: TGTGCCAGCAGTCGCCCGGGAGACCTGGGGTATGGCTACACCTTC. This encodes CASSRPGDLGYGYTF.

The rearrangement joins TRBV5-6 to TRBJ1-5, with 7 bases aligning to TRBD1. The CDR3 extends over 13 amino acids. V trimming: 4 bases; J trimming: 6 bases; junction bases outside the gene matches: 4. Germline CDR1 is SGHDT and CDR2 is YYEEEE. CDR3 region: CASSPGTVQPQHF. For the CDR3, the DNA is TGTGCCAGCAGCCCTGGGACAGTTCAGCCCCAGCATTTT.

CDR3 in amino acids: CASPRISGLVDTQYF. CDR3 bases: TGTGCCAGCCCTAGGATTAGCGGGCTAGTCGATACGCAGTATTTT. The J gene is TRBJ2-3, the V gene TRBV2, with 7 nucleotides matching TRBD2. The CDR3 length is 15 residues. From germline, CDR1 is SNHLY and CDR2 FYNNEI. V was pared by 8 bases and J by 6 bases, with 14 bases of the junction left unmatched.

The V gene is TRBV28, the J gene TRBJ1-5, with TRBD1 identical over 7 bases. The V segment lost 7 bases and the J segment 4 bases; nucleotides outside the gene matches: 10. Germline V gene lookup returns CDR1 MDHEN and CDR2 SYDVKM. The CDR3 length is 15 residues. The CDR3 DNA is TGTGCCAGCACCGATGACAGGGAGGAGAATCAGCCCCAGCATTTT. It encodes CASTDDREENQPQHF.

This clone was recorded once. J is TRBJ2-1 and V is TRBV29-1; D possibly uses TRBD1 or TRBD2 (5 bases each). The CDR3 consists of 13 residues. V was clipped by 5 bases and J by 2 bases, with 10 bases between them. In germline, CDR1 is SQVTM, CDR2 ANQGSEA. The CDR3 DNA follows: TGCAGCGTTTTCCGGGACGCCTACAATGAGCAGTTCTTC. Translating it yields CSVFRDAYNEQFF.

The chain recombines TRBV5-6 with TRBJ1-1; no clear D. Germline V gives CDR1 SGHDT, CDR2 YYEEEE. V was cut by 2 bases and J by 1 base, with 9 bases left in between. There are 14 residues in the CDR3. Here the CDR3 reads CASSFGRTNTEAFF. The CDR3 DNA sequence: TGTGCCAGCAGCTTCGGACGGACGAACACTGAAGCTTTCTTT.

The chain employs TRBV27 and TRBJ2-7, with 10 nucleotides matching TRBD2. The CDR3 extends over 17 amino acids. V trimming: 5 bases; J trimming: 0 bases; junction bases outside the gene matches: 10. Germline CDR1 reads MNHEY; CDR2 reads SMNVEV (reference sequence). The CDR3 sequence is CASSEPVIAGGSYEQYF. In DNA, the CDR3 is TGTGCCAGCAGTGAACCCGTAATAGCGGGGGGCTCCTACGAGCAGTACTTC.

The chain is built from TRBV5-1 and TRBJ1-6; tentatively, D is TRBD1 (6 bases). This CDR3 spans 14 amino acids. From germline, CDR1 is SGHRS and CDR2 YFSETQ. The ends were cut back, 4 bases at V and 10 bases at J, with 15 bases in the middle. CDR3 protein: CASSPGGGQSPLHF. The CDR3 DNA is TGCGCCAGCAGCCCCGGGGGGGGGCAGTCACCCCTCCACTTT.

J is TRBJ2-7 and V is TRBV6-5; a weak D match, TRBD1 (5 bases). Germline values: CDR1 MNHEY, CDR2 SVGAGI. This CDR3 has 12 residues. V gave up 6 bases and J gave up 1 base, with 7 bases separating them. CDR3 region: CASRTDSYEQYF. The CDR3 DNA follows: TGTGCCAGCAGGACAGATTCCTACGAGCAGTACTTC.

V is TRBV11-2 and J is TRBJ1-6, with D unresolved. V was trimmed by 3 bases and J by 9 bases, leaving 6 bases between them. Germline V gives CDR1 SGHAT, CDR2 FQNNGV. This CDR3 has 12 residues. Here the CDR3 DNA reads TGTGCCAGCAGCTTTGTAGGTTCACCCCTCCACTTT. Translated: CASSFVGSPLHF.

The V and J genes are TRBV5-4 and TRBJ2-3; D is perhaps TRBD1 or TRBD2 (5 bases each). This CDR3 contains 15 residues. Germline CDR1 reads SGHNT; CDR2 reads YYREEE (reference sequence). Trimming cost V 0 bases and J 6 bases, with 14 bases left between them. CDR3 amino acids: CASSLGGSPSDTQYF. CDR3 DNA sequence: TGTGCCAGCAGCTTGGGGGGGTCCCCGTCGGATACGCAGTATTTT.

This rearrangement joins TRBV6-5 to TRBJ2-7; D possibly corresponds to TRBD1 (6 bases). CDR1 is MNHEY and CDR2 is SVGAGI in the germline V gene. CDR3 size: 13 residues. V lost 7 bases, J lost 4 bases, and 14 bases lay in between. CDR3 sequence (DNA): TGTGCCAGCACCAAGGGACAAGAATACGAGCAGTACTTC. This encodes CASTKGQEYEQYF.

The gene calls are TRBV5-4 and TRBJ2-7; D not certain. V lost 1 base to trimming and J lost 2 bases, with 10 bases between them. The germline V gene has CDR1 SGHNT and CDR2 YYREEE (reference sequence). The CDR3 is 14 residues long. This CDR3 reads CASSLREMAYEQYF. The CDR3 coding sequence is TGTGCCAGCAGCTTGAGGGAAATGGCCTACGAGCAGTACTTC.

This chain joins TRBV5-4 and TRBJ1-2; D is unresolved. With 1 base removed from V and 2 bases from J, the gap between germline ends came to 9 bases. This CDR3 has 14 residues. CDR1 and CDR2 from the germline V gene are SGHNT and YYREEE (reference sequence). CDR3 nucleotide sequence: TGTGCCAGCAGCTTGTTAGGCAACAACTATGGCTACACCTTC. It encodes CASSLLGNNYGYTF.

V is TRBV25-1 and J is TRBJ1-2; the D is unclear. V gave up 5 bases and J gave up 0 bases, with 7 bases separating them. This CDR3 is built from 13 residues. The germline CDR1 and CDR2 sequences are MGHDK and SYGVNS. CDR3 sequence (DNA): TGTGCCAGCAGTACCCGGACTAACTATGGCTACACCTTC. Translated: CASSTRTNYGYTF.

The chain has TRBV6-2 or TRBV6-3 and TRBJ2-7, with 9 bases that match TRBD1. V lost 5 bases and J lost 3; bases outside the gene matches: 14. The CDR3 has 17 residues. CDR1 MNHEY and CDR2 SVGEGT come from the germline V gene. The CDR3 DNA reads TGTGCCAGCAGTGGCCGGGACAGGGTAGCAGGGGGCTACGAGCAGTACTTC. This sequence encodes CASSGRDRVAGGYEQYF.

The rearrangement joins TRBV5-1 to TRBJ1-6; 8 positions agree with TRBD1. The V and J ends lost 3 bases and 7 bases, in that order; junction bases with no gene match: 6. The CDR3 is 15 amino acids. Germline loops: CDR1 SGHRS, CDR2 YFSETQ. The CDR3 here is CASSSGGAGNSPLHF. CDR3 sequence (DNA): TGCGCCAGCAGCTCAGGGGGCGCCGGGAATTCACCCCTCCACTTT.

The chain employs TRBV4-1 and TRBJ2-2; no clear D gene. The germline V gene has CDR1 MGHRA and CDR2 YSYEKL. The CDR3 loop spans 11 amino acids. The V end lost 6 bases, the J end lost 2 bases, and 1 base lay between the germline ends. The CDR3 protein is CASSNTGELFF. The DNA for the CDR3 is TGCGCCAGCAGTAACACCGGGGAGCTGTTTTTT.

In this sample, this clone turned up once. The chain links TRBV27 to TRBJ2-5; D unclear. From germline, CDR1 is MNHEY and CDR2 SMNVEV (reference sequence). Trimming removed 5 bases from V and 2 bases from J, with 15 bases in between. CDR3 length: 15 amino acids. CDR3 residues: CASSPLGARQETQYF. In nucleotides, the CDR3 is TGTGCCAGCAGTCCACTCGGCGCTCGGCAAGAGACCCAGTACTTC.

The V call is TRBV7-9, the J call TRBJ2-2; D not resolved. The CDR3 totals 10 residues. The V gene lost 11 bases and the J gene lost 3 bases, with 4 bases spanning the gap. The germline V gene has CDR1 SEHNR and CDR2 FQNEAQ (reference sequence). The CDR3 coding sequence is TGTGCCTCCGACACCGGGGAGCTGTTTTTT. This gives the protein CASDTGELFF.

This rearrangement joins TRBV12-3 or TRBV12-4 to TRBJ1-2; no reliable D call. This CDR3 has 12 amino acids. V was pared by 3 bases and J by 6 bases, with 8 bases between. The CDR3 here is CASSFPGNGYTF. The CDR3 nucleotides are TGTGCCAGCAGTTTTCCCGGGAATGGCTACACCTTC.

CDR3 region: CASSLSAVEAFF. In nucleotides, the CDR3 is TGTGCCAGCAGCCTTAGCGCGGTTGAAGCTTTCTTT. The chain combines TRBV28 with TRBJ1-1; D not certain. V shed 6 bases and J shed 7 bases, with 12 bases lying between them. In germline, CDR1 is MDHEN, CDR2 SYDVKM. The CDR3 is 12 amino acids.

The chain uses TRBV19 and TRBJ1-5, with no clear D. Looked up from germline, CDR1 is LNHDA and CDR2 is SQIVND (reference sequence). This CDR3 contains 15 residues. Trimming cost V 6 bases and J 7 bases, with 19 bases left between them. This CDR3 reads CASSSPRTGIQPQHF. DNA for the CDR3: TGTGCCAGTAGCTCCCCGAGGACCGGGATCCAGCCCCAGCATTTT.